These 24 T cell receptor beta chains share one sample of origin, sequenced in a study of blood T cell repertoires in COVID-19 (TCRdb year 2020). Library preparation used the immunoSEQ multiplex PCR assay. TCRdb stores this immuneACCESS table with in-frame sequences only. Part of the clones is absent; in the studies checked, under half of the shortfall reflects unresolved V genes, and no reason is known for the rest. The sample data list 300,000 to 450,000 clones, and around 87% of these were observed just once. 2.3% of the sample comes from the top ten. Sequences were obtained from peripheral blood. These receptors all come from a woman in her fifties or sixties with COVID-19, enrolled during active disease.

This rearrangement joins TRBV18 to TRBJ1-6; the match to TRBD1 covers 7 bases. The length of the CDR3 is 17 residues. Germline CDR1 is KGHSH and CDR2 is LQKENI. With V trimmed by 2 bases and J by 7 bases, 11 bases remained unmatched. The DNA for the CDR3 is TGTGCCAGCTCACCAATCCAAACCCGGGACAGCAATTCACCCCTCCACTTT. The encoded protein is CASSPIQTRDSNSPLHF.

The V gene is TRBV7-3, the J gene TRBJ2-3; D may be TRBD1 (6 bases). The V gene lost 2 bases and the J gene lost 6 bases, with 12 bases spanning the gap. The CDR3 has 14 amino acids. Germline V gives CDR1 SGHTA, CDR2 FQGTGA. The CDR3: CASSLSQGHDTQYF. The CDR3 DNA reads as TGTGCCAGCAGCTTATCACAGGGACATGATACGCAGTATTTT.

Worth noting for this clone: Other nucleotide sequences from this sample produce the same CDR3. The chain uses TRBV27 and TRBJ1-1; D is unresolved. Germline V gives CDR1 MNHEY, CDR2 SMNVEV (reference sequence). The CDR3 runs to 12 residues. V gave up 8 bases and J gave up 1 base, with 8 bases separating them. Written as DNA, the CDR3 is TGTGCCAGCTCTACTGGGAACACTGAAGCTTTCTTT. As protein: CASSTGNTEAFF.

This chain connects TRBV3-1 (or the pseudogene TRBV3-2) to TRBJ2-7; possible D gene TRBD2, 5 bases. This CDR3 has 14 amino acids. Germline CDR1 is LGHDT and CDR2 is YNNKEL (reference sequence). V lost 1 base and J 1 base, leaving 8 bases between the germline ends. CDR3 region: CASSQVASSYEQYF. The CDR3 bases are TGTGCCAGCAGCCAAGTAGCGTCTTCCTACGAGCAGTACTTC.

This chain links TRBV7-2 with TRBJ1-2, with D perhaps TRBD1 (6 bases). Per the germline V gene, CDR1 is SGHTA and CDR2 is FQGNSA. Trimming removed 1 base at V and 5 bases at J, with 14 bases between. The CDR3 runs 15 residues. The CDR3 DNA sequence: TGTGCCAGCAGCTTAGACAGGGCGGTGGGATATGGCTACACCTTC. Translated, it gives CASSLDRAVGYGYTF.

As for this clone: This sample includes further DNA sequences coding for the same CDR3. The genes are TRBV18 and TRBJ1-2; 7 nucleotides line up with TRBD1. Looked up from germline, CDR1 is KGHSH and CDR2 is LQKENI. V shed 0 bases, J shed 2 bases, and the junction held 3 bases outside the gene matches. The CDR3 consists of 15 residues. CDR3 nucleotide sequence: TGTGCCAGCTCACCACCGGACAGGCCAAACTATGGCTACACCTTC. Protein: CASSPPDRPNYGYTF.

This chain uses TRBV5-7 with TRBJ2-5, with a weak D call TRBD2 (6 bases). TRBV5-7 is designated an ORF whose function remains uncertain. The CDR3 loop spans 15 amino acids. Trimming pared 4 bases from V and 5 bases from J, leaving 18 bases between. The CDR3 region is CASSPGTEGSETQYF. The CDR3 nucleotides read TGTGCCAGCAGCCCGGGGACTGAAGGGTCGGAGACCCAGTACTTC.

This clone is a singleton in its sample. The chain links TRBV5-5 to TRBJ1-1; no clear D. The CDR3 consists of 13 residues. Germline lookup yields CDR1 SGHKS and CDR2 YYEKEE (reference sequence). V gave up 0 bases and J gave up 1 base, with 4 bases separating them. The CDR3 protein is CASSLEQNTEAFF. In DNA form, the CDR3 reads TGTGCCAGCAGCTTGGAACAGAACACTGAAGCTTTCTTT.

The chain carries TRBV27 and TRBJ2-3, with a weak D call TRBD2 (6 bases). This CDR3 comprises 14 residues. Germline V lookup: CDR1 MNHEY, CDR2 SMNVEV (reference sequence). V dropped 5 bases and J dropped 2 bases, with 11 bases sitting between them. CDR3 in amino acids: CASSPGLLTDTQYF. For the CDR3, the DNA is TGTGCCAGCAGTCCGGGACTTCTCACAGATACGCAGTATTTT.

The chain couples TRBV25-1 to TRBJ2-2; 8 bases are a match to TRBD1. CDR3 length equals 16 residues. Losses at the gene ends were 3 bases for V and 5 bases for J; bases not matched to a gene: 8. CDR1 is MGHDK and CDR2 is SYGVNS in the germline V gene. The CDR3, as DNA: TGTGCCAGCAGTGACGATTCCAGGGGGCCGACCGGGGAGCTGTTTTTT. Encoded protein: CASSDDSRGPTGELFF.

The chain carries TRBV7-9 and TRBJ2-6, with a weak D call TRBD2 (6 bases). V lost 5 bases and J lost 4, with 12 bases in between. The CDR3 length is 15 residues. The germline CDR1 and CDR2 sequences are SEHNR and FQNEAQ (reference sequence). The CDR3 reads CASSNGGSGANVLTF. DNA of the CDR3: TGTGCCAGCAGCAACGGAGGGTCCGGGGCCAACGTCCTGACTTTC.

The chain couples TRBV18 to TRBJ2-1; D not certain. This CDR3 has 14 residues. The ends were cut back, 3 bases at V and 1 base at J, with 7 bases in the middle. Germline CDR1 is KGHSH and CDR2 is LQKENI. In nucleotides, the CDR3 is TGTGCCAGCTCACCTGGCTTATCCTACAATGAGCAGTTCTTC. Protein product: CASSPGLSYNEQFF.

The V gene is TRBV5-6, the J gene TRBJ1-6, with 7 bases identical to TRBD1. This CDR3 comprises 14 residues. Losses at the gene ends were 2 bases for V and 7 bases for J; bases not matched to a gene: 3. Per germline, CDR1 SGHDT and CDR2 YYEEEE. The DNA of the CDR3 is TGTGCCAGCAGCTTCCCGACAGGGAATTCACCCCTCCACTTT. Protein product: CASSFPTGNSPLHF.

The chain recombines TRBV6-5 with TRBJ2-7, with 9 nucleotides matching TRBD1. The CDR3 length is 15 residues. Germline CDR1 and CDR2: MNHEY and SVGAGI. The J segment lost 6 bases and the V segment lost 2 bases, leaving 8 bases of the junction unmatched. The CDR3 DNA reads TGTGCCAGCAGTTACAGGACAGGGGTCGGCGGCGAGCAGTACTTC. It specifies CASSYRTGVGGEQYF.

The chain has TRBV7-2 and TRBJ1-5; possibly TRBD1 for D (6 bases). V was clipped by 1 base and J by 6 bases, with 13 bases between them. Germline V gene lookup returns CDR1 SGHTA and CDR2 FQGNSA. This CDR3 is built from 15 residues. The CDR3 is CASSLVGQSTQPQHF. The CDR3, as DNA: TGTGCCAGCAGCTTAGTAGGACAGTCAACTCAGCCCCAGCATTTT.

This chain links TRBV5-7 with TRBJ1-2; no clear D gene. TRBV5-7 is noted as an ORF with a role that remains uncertain. The CDR3 length is 14 residues. V was pared by 0 bases and J by 4 bases, with 10 bases between. The CDR3 is CASSLVEGSYGYTF. The CDR3 DNA reads TGTGCCAGCAGCTTGGTAGAGGGTTCCTATGGCTACACCTTC.

The rearrangement uses TRBV20-1 and TRBJ2-1, with 8 bases aligning to TRBD2. Germline CDR1 is DFQATT and CDR2 is SNEGSKA (reference sequence). CDR3 length: 14 residues. Trimming at V came to 3 bases and at J to 7 bases, leaving 8 bases not matched to a gene. The CDR3 loop reads CSASSQRGKNEQFF. The CDR3 DNA follows: TGCAGTGCTAGTTCCCAGCGGGGGAAAAATGAGCAGTTCTTC.

V and J are TRBV2 and TRBJ2-1; TRBD2 matches at 8 bases. Germline loops: CDR1 SNHLY, CDR2 FYNNEI. The CDR3 is 15 amino acids. V lost 2 bases, J lost 5 bases, and 5 bases stayed unmatched. DNA of the CDR3: TGTGCCAGCAGTGAATGGGCGGGGGGTCACAATGAGCAGTTCTTC. Its translation is CASSEWAGGHNEQFF.

The J gene is TRBJ2-7, the V gene TRBV6-5, with 10 positions matching TRBD2. Unmatched junction bases numbered 4, after V lost 2 bases and J lost 3 bases. Germline V gene data show CDR1 as MNHEY and CDR2 as SVGAGI. This CDR3 has 15 residues. The CDR3 coding sequence is TGTGCCAGCAGTTACCGAGCTAGCGGGGGCTACGAGCAGTACTTC. Its protein is CASSYRASGGYEQYF.

Concerning this clone: Other DNA sequences in the sample encode the same CDR3. The rearrangement links TRBV12-3 or TRBV12-4 to TRBJ1-2, with D possibly matching TRBD1 (6 bases). V lost 3 bases and J 3 bases, leaving 8 bases between the germline ends. The CDR3 runs to 13 residues. The CDR3 region is CASSLTGDYGYTF. CDR3 coding DNA: TGTGCCAGCAGTTTGACAGGAGACTATGGCTACACCTTC.

This sequence joins TRBV9 and TRBJ1-2; no definite D call. The V gene's germline CDR1 is SGDLS and CDR2 YYNGEE. CDR3 size: 14 residues. The ends were cut back, 0 bases at V and 8 bases at J, with 14 bases in the middle. DNA for the CDR3: TGTGCCAGCAGCGTAGTTCCGTCCGGGTCCGGCTACACCTTC. Translation: CASSVVPSGSGYTF.

The V gene is TRBV18, the J gene TRBJ1-6; 10 bases match TRBD1. CDR3 length: 15 residues. The V and J ends lost 6 bases and 7 bases, in that order; junction bases with no gene match: 6. The germline V gene has CDR1 KGHSH and CDR2 LQKENI. The CDR3 DNA is TGTGCCAGCTCTCGGGGACAGGGGTTGAATTCACCCCTCCACTTT. The encoded protein is CASSRGQGLNSPLHF.

The chain links TRBV7-8 to TRBJ1-4; 7 nucleotides agree with TRBD1. CDR3 length: 16 amino acids. Germline trimming cut 0 bases from V and 12 bases from J; bases unmatched to any gene: 13. Germline assignment: CDR1 SGHVS and CDR2 FQNEAQ. The CDR3 protein is CASSLARTGVRAELFF. The CDR3 DNA sequence: TGTGCCAGCAGCTTAGCCCGGACAGGAGTAAGGGCTGAACTGTTTTTT.

V gene TRBV5-4 combines with J gene TRBJ1-6, with TRBD1 matching over 8 bases. Per the germline V gene, CDR1 is SGHNT and CDR2 is YYREEE (reference sequence). V shed 4 bases, J shed 7 bases, and the junction held 13 bases outside the gene matches. The CDR3 runs 17 residues. CDR3: CASSPGTGGRGNSPLHF. Here the CDR3 DNA reads TGTGCCAGCAGCCCTGGGACAGGTGGACGAGGGAATTCACCCCTCCACTTT.